These 12 T cell receptor beta chains were sequenced from one sample in a study of blood T cell repertoires in COVID-19. Sequencing used immunoSEQ multiplex PCR; TCRdb keeps in-frame clones, though not all of them. The sample comprises 40,000 to 60,000 clones, about four fifths of which are singletons, and less than 4.5% rests with the top ten. The sequenced material came from peripheral blood. All receptors come from a man aged 45-65 years with active COVID-19.

The chain employs TRBV27 and TRBJ2-7; possible D gene TRBD1, 7 bases. Germline-derived CDR1 and CDR2 are MNHEY and SMNVEV (reference sequence). Trimming removed 5 bases from V and 7 bases from J, with 12 bases in between. This CDR3 is built from 12 residues. The CDR3 here is CASSPAGGEQYF. The DNA for the CDR3 is TGTGCCAGCAGTCCGGCAGGGGGGGAGCAGTACTTC.

Here the CDR3 reads CASSPPSRGGYEQYF. CDR3 DNA: TGTGCCAGCTCACCACCGAGCAGGGGCGGCTACGAGCAGTACTTC. The chain carries TRBV18 and TRBJ2-7; tentatively, D is TRBD1 (6 bases). Trimming left V 0 bases short and J 3 bases short, with 12 bases between. Germline assignment: CDR1 KGHSH and CDR2 LQKENI. This CDR3 is 15 amino acids long.

The chain uses TRBV19 and TRBJ2-1, with 12 bases aligning to TRBD2. V lost 3 bases, J lost 3 bases, and 9 bases stayed unmatched. CDR3 size: 18 residues. Germline CDR1 is LNHDA and CDR2 is SQIVND (reference sequence). CDR3 DNA: TGTGCCAGTAGTATTGGTCTAGCGGGGGGGCGCTACTACAATGAGCAGTTCTTC. Protein sequence: CASSIGLAGGRYYNEQFF.

The CDR3 region has the DNA TGCGCCAGCAGTGAGTGGCCGTACCAATCTCACTACGAGCAGTACTTC. As protein: CASSEWPYQSHYEQYF. V and J are TRBV10-1 and TRBJ2-7; D is unresolved. Germline V lookup: CDR1 WNHNN, CDR2 SYGVQD (reference sequence). The CDR3 has 16 residues. V gave up 1 base and J gave up 3 bases, with 16 bases separating them.

This clone occurred once. The genes are TRBV5-1 and TRBJ1-2; no reliable D call. Germline V gene sequence: CDR1 SGHRS, CDR2 YFSETQ. Trimming left V 3 bases short and J 3 bases short, with 9 bases between. The CDR3 is made up of 13 amino acids. DNA for the CDR3: TGCGCCAGCAGCTCAGACAAGTACTATGGCTACACCTTC. As protein: CASSSDKYYGYTF.

In DNA form, the CDR3 reads TGTGCCAGCAGTGCCTCGAGGGGGGGCATTTACAATGAGCAGTTCTTC. It translates to CASSASRGGIYNEQFF. This chain connects TRBV2 to TRBJ2-1, with a possible D match to TRBD2 (7 bases). Germline V gene data show CDR1 as SNHLY and CDR2 as FYNNEI. The length of the CDR3 is 16 residues. V was clipped by 4 bases and J by 4 bases, with 17 bases between them.

The chain combines TRBV4-3 with TRBJ2-7; 7 positions match TRBD1. The length of the CDR3 is 16 residues. The J segment lost 0 bases and the V segment lost 0 bases, leaving 5 bases of the junction unmatched. CDR1 and CDR2 from the germline V gene are LGHNA and YSLEER. Written as DNA, the CDR3 is TGCGCCAGCAGCCAAGATATCGGGACAGACTCCTACGAGCAGTACTTC. Its translation is CASSQDIGTDSYEQYF.

The chain combines TRBV4-3 with TRBJ1-2; 7 bases align to TRBD1. Germline CDR1 is LGHNA and CDR2 is YSLEER. CDR3 length: 16 residues. Trimming removed 0 bases from V and 5 bases from J; junction bases left unmatched: 9. In DNA, the CDR3 is TGCGCCAGCAGCCAAGAAGAGGCCAGGGGGAGGTATGGCTACACCTTC. This codes for CASSQEEARGRYGYTF.

V and J are TRBV5-4 and TRBJ1-3, with unresolved D. V lost 1 base, J lost 4 bases, and 6 bases lay in between. Looked up from germline, CDR1 is SGHNT and CDR2 is YYREEE (reference sequence). The CDR3 has 13 residues. The CDR3: CASSLQSGNTIYF. Written as DNA, the CDR3 is TGTGCCAGCAGCTTGCAGTCCGGAAACACCATATATTTT.

The V gene is TRBV6-2 or TRBV6-3, the J gene TRBJ1-2, with D maybe TRBD1 (6 bases). The V gene's germline CDR1 is MNHEY and CDR2 SVGEGT. The CDR3 covers 16 residues. The germline V and J ends were trimmed by 0 bases and 8 bases, with 19 bases remaining between them. CDR3 region: CASSYSGARTRRGYTF. CDR3 nucleotide sequence: TGTGCCAGCAGTTACTCGGGGGCAAGGACCCGTAGGGGCTACACCTTC.

Of note for this clone: A much larger clonotype is one base distant, so this may be a read error. Other DNA sequences in this sample translate to the same CDR3. The CDR3 reads CASSNRDRAYEQYF. The CDR3 coding sequence is TGTGCCAGCAGTAACCGGGACAGAGCCTACGAGCAGTACTTC. The gene calls are TRBV6-2 or TRBV6-3 and TRBJ2-7; the match to TRBD1 covers 7 bases. V lost 5 bases and J lost 2; bases outside the gene matches: 6. Germline CDR1 is MNHEY and CDR2 is SVGEGT. The CDR3 covers 14 residues.

The chain links TRBV6-5 to TRBJ1-5; D may be TRBD1 (6 bases). The V end was cut by 6 bases, the J end by 5 bases, with 11 bases between. The CDR3 contains 13 residues. Germline-derived CDR1 and CDR2 are MNHEY and SVGAGI. The CDR3 is CASRLGGDQPQHF. The CDR3 DNA reads TGTGCCAGCAGATTAGGGGGGGATCAGCCCCAGCATTTT.